Below are 26 T cell receptor beta chains sequenced from a single sample in a study of follicular helper T cells after annual influenza vaccination. Method: immunoSEQ multiplex PCR; TCRdb's copy keeps in-frame clones and lacks some. The repertoire holds thousands of clones, with approximately 80% as singletons. This sample's time point: 2015-2016 season, pre-vaccination. This sample comprised CXCR5+ CD38- circulating T follicular helper cells from blood, obtained on the day of influenza vaccination. Regarding subset: circulating Tfh, non-naive CD4+CXCR5+PD-1+ (ICOS+CD38+ or ICOS-CD38-). All receptors derive from an adult who received the influenza vaccine.

This chain joins TRBV7-2 and TRBJ2-1, with D possibly TRBD1 on 5 matching bases. The CDR3 is 11 amino acids. V gave up 8 bases and J gave up 13 bases, with 15 bases separating them. Looked up from germline, CDR1 is SGHTA and CDR2 is FQGNSA. CDR3 amino acids: CASADMGPQFF. Written as DNA, the CDR3 is TGTGCCAGCGCAGACATGGGGCCCCAGTTCTTC.

The rearrangement uses TRBV18 and TRBJ1-2, with D possibly TRBD1 on 5 matching bases. CDR1 and CDR2 from the germline V gene are KGHSH and LQKENI. There are 13 residues in the CDR3. Trimming pared 0 bases from V and 10 bases from J, leaving 12 bases between. The CDR3 loop reads CASSPPPRQTYTF. Here the CDR3 DNA reads TGTGCCAGCTCACCACCGCCCAGACAGACCTACACCTTC.

The chain is built from TRBV18 and TRBJ2-1; TRBD1 might be the D (6 bases). The V gene's germline CDR1 is KGHSH and CDR2 LQKENI. The V end lost 1 base, the J end lost 8 bases, and 9 bases lay between the germline ends. CDR3 length equals 13 residues. In nucleotides, the CDR3 is TGTGCCAGCTCACCACGGGGGCTGGATGAGCAGTTCTTC. Protein: CASSPRGLDEQFF. The complete variable domain, with remaining parts taken from reference TRBV18 and TRBJ2-1, reads NAGVMQNPRHLVRRRGQEARLRCSPMKGHSHVYWYRQLPEEGLKFMVYLQKENIIDESGMPKERFSAEFPKEGPSILRIQQVVRGDSAAYFCASSPRGLDEQFFGPGTRLTVL.

The chain carries TRBV5-4 and TRBJ2-5; 9 bases line up with TRBD2. This CDR3 region has 16 residues. V lost 2 bases and J lost 2; bases outside the gene matches: 7. Germline CDR1 is SGHNT and CDR2 is YYREEE (reference sequence). CDR3: CASSFRVLAGQETQYF. The DNA of the CDR3 is TGTGCCAGCAGCTTTAGGGTGCTAGCGGGGCAAGAGACCCAGTACTTC.

V gene TRBV4-2 combines with J gene TRBJ2-7; TRBD2 agrees at 10 bases. From germline, CDR1 is LGHNA and CDR2 YNFKEQ. Trimming cost V 1 base and J 0 bases; bases outside gene matches: 6. The CDR3 sequence is 17 residues long. CDR3 sequence (DNA): TGTGCCAGCAGCCAAGCCTATAGCGGGGGGATCTCCTACGAGCAGTACTTC. This sequence encodes CASSQAYSGGISYEQYF.

The CDR3, as DNA: TGTGCCAGCAGCCCCCGACAGTTAGAAGCTTTCTTT. Protein: CASSPRQLEAFF. The chain has TRBV7-9 and TRBJ1-1; D is perhaps TRBD1 (5 bases). V dropped 5 bases and J dropped 8 bases, with 12 bases sitting between them. The length of the CDR3 is 12 residues. Germline CDR1 reads SEHNR; CDR2 reads FQNEAQ (reference sequence). Combining the CDR3 with reference TRBV7-9 and TRBJ1-1 gives the whole variable domain DTGVSQNPRHKITKRGQNVTFRCDPISEHNRLYWYRQTLGQGPEFLTYFQNEAQLEKSRLLSDRFSAERPKGSFSTLEIQRTEQGDSAMYLCASSPRQLEAFFGQGTRLTVV.

This rearrangement joins TRBV5-4 to TRBJ1-3, with D uncertain. Per germline, CDR1 SGHNT and CDR2 YYREEE (reference sequence). The CDR3 is 15 amino acids. The V end lost 0 bases, the J end lost 4 bases, and 11 bases lay between the germline ends. The CDR3 loop is CASSLDPGSGNTIYF. As DNA, the CDR3 is TGTGCCAGCAGCTTGGACCCGGGCTCAGGAAACACCATATATTTT.

This chain connects TRBV5-4 to TRBJ2-7; TRBD2 matches 13 bases. The CDR3 runs 15 residues. The ends lost 0 bases at V and 6 bases at J; junction bases unmatched: 3. Per germline, CDR1 SGHNT and CDR2 YYREEE (reference sequence). CDR3 loop: CASSLEGLAGREQYF. The CDR3 nucleotides read TGTGCCAGCAGCTTGGAGGGACTAGCGGGACGCGAGCAGTACTTC.

This chain links TRBV11-3 with TRBJ2-1; the D call may be TRBD1 or TRBD2 (6 bases each). Germline CDR1 SGHNT, CDR2 YENEEA. V lost 9 bases to trimming and J lost 6 bases, with 15 bases between them. The CDR3 has 13 residues. CDR3 in DNA: TGTGCCAGTTCTTTGAGGGGGGTCAATGAGCAGTTCTTC. This codes for CASSLRGVNEQFF.

V gene TRBV6-6 combines with J gene TRBJ1-2; possible D gene TRBD1, 6 bases. CDR3 length: 12 residues. V was cut by 11 bases and J by 0 bases, with 10 bases left in between. The germline CDR1 and CDR2 sequences are MNHNY and SVGAGI (reference sequence). In DNA form, the CDR3 reads TGTGCCGGAGGGGGGGCTAACTATGGCTACACCTTC. Translating it yields CAGGGANYGYTF.

This clone was seen a single time. This chain joins TRBV5-6 and TRBJ1-4; 7 bases match TRBD1. Trimming took 3 bases from V and 8 from J; bases not matched to a gene: 7. The germline V gene has CDR1 SGHDT and CDR2 YYEEEE. The CDR3 is made up of 14 amino acids. CDR3 loop: CASSSQGIGEKLFF. CDR3 nucleotides: TGTGCCAGCAGCTCACAGGGGATAGGGGAAAAACTGTTTTTT.

The rearrangement uses TRBV18 and TRBJ1-6; 7 bases are a match to TRBD1. There are 14 residues in the CDR3. J lost 5 bases, V lost 5 bases, and 3 bases had no gene match. Germline CDR1 reads KGHSH; CDR2 reads LQKENI. The chain's CDR3 is CASSIGTDNSPLHF. In DNA, the CDR3 is TGTGCCAGCTCAATCGGGACAGATAATTCACCCCTCCACTTT.

The chain uses TRBV19 and TRBJ2-1; D remains ambiguous. The CDR3 loop spans 16 amino acids. Deletions cut 3 bases from V and 5 bases from J, with 17 bases between. From germline, CDR1 is LNHDA and CDR2 SQIVND (reference sequence). This CDR3 is CASSMHAGSRNNEQFF. CDR3 nucleotide sequence: TGTGCCAGTAGTATGCATGCTGGGTCTCGGAACAATGAGCAGTTCTTC.

This clone appeared a single time. The rearrangement joins TRBV5-1 to TRBJ2-3, with TRBD2 matching 7 bases. From germline, CDR1 is SGHRS and CDR2 YFSETQ. The CDR3 extends over 14 amino acids. The V gene end was trimmed by 4 bases and the J gene end by 6 bases; junction bases not matched to a gene: 8. CDR3 in amino acids: CASSPLREGDTQYF. The CDR3 DNA follows: TGCGCCAGCAGCCCCCTAAGGGAGGGGGATACGCAGTATTTT.

The J gene is TRBJ1-1, the V gene TRBV27; 8 bases map to TRBD1. V gave up 0 bases and J gave up 3 bases; unmatched junction bases: 9. CDR1 and CDR2 (germline): MNHEY, SMNVEV (reference sequence). This CDR3 contains 17 residues. As DNA, the CDR3 is TGTGCCAGCAGTTTATCGTATTCAGGGGGCTGGTACACTGAAGCTTTCTTT. Protein product: CASSLSYSGGWYTEAFF.

This chain joins TRBV6-5 and TRBJ1-3; the D is unclear. This CDR3 has 16 amino acids. V was trimmed by 4 bases and J by 0 bases, leaving 13 bases between them. CDR1 MNHEY and CDR2 SVGAGI come from the germline V gene. This CDR3 reads CASSFRFGSSGNTIYF. CDR3 bases: TGTGCCAGCAGTTTCCGCTTCGGTAGCTCTGGAAACACCATATATTTT.

J is TRBJ2-3 and V is TRBV18; TRBD1 aligns across 7 bases. CDR1 and CDR2 from the germline V gene are KGHSH and LQKENI. The ends lost 3 bases at V and 2 bases at J; junction bases unmatched: 5. The CDR3 has 15 residues. CDR3 bases: TGTGCCAGCTCACCCATCGGACAGGCCACAGATACGCAGTATTTT. Translation gives CASSPIGQATDTQYF.

This chain joins TRBV10-3 and TRBJ1-5; no firm D call. The CDR3 is 13 amino acids. The V end lost 8 bases, the J end lost 7 bases, and 15 bases lay between the germline ends. Germline V gives CDR1 ENHRY, CDR2 SYGVKD. The CDR3 protein is CAIGTPGDQPQHF. In nucleotides, the CDR3 is TGTGCCATCGGAACCCCCGGCGACCAGCCCCAGCATTTT.

The V gene is TRBV5-3, the J gene TRBJ2-1; D not resolved. TRBV5-3 qualifies as an ORF whose function is uncertain. V was shortened by 6 bases and J by 5 bases, with 6 bases between the two germline ends. The CDR3 runs to 11 residues. CDR3 bases: TGTGCCAGAAACAGACACAATGAGCAGTTCTTC. It yields the protein CARNRHNEQFF.

The chain carries TRBV11-3 and TRBJ2-7; D not resolved. Looked up from germline, CDR1 is SGHNT and CDR2 is YENEEA. CDR3 length equals 11 residues. The V and J ends lost 5 bases and 8 bases respectively, with 10 bases between them. The CDR3 region is CASSPADQQYF. The CDR3, as DNA: TGTGCCAGCAGCCCTGCGGATCAGCAGTACTTC.

This chain uses TRBV27 with TRBJ2-2, with 8 positions matching TRBD2. J was trimmed by 3 bases and V by 8 bases; bases with no gene match: 8. The CDR3 loop spans 15 amino acids. The germline V gene encodes CDR1 MNHEY and CDR2 SMNVEV (reference sequence). The CDR3 nucleotides read TGTGCCAGCCGATCCGGGACTAGGGACACCGGGGAGCTGTTTTTT. It specifies CASRSGTRDTGELFF.

This rearrangement joins TRBV5-1 to TRBJ1-1, with TRBD1 identical over 11 bases. V lost 4 bases and J lost 9; bases outside the gene matches: 8. This CDR3 has 14 amino acids. The germline gives CDR1 SGHRS, CDR2 YFSETQ. The CDR3 DNA follows: TGCGCCAGCAGCCAGGGACAGGGGGGGACCCAAGCTTTCTTT. Residues: CASSQGQGGTQAFF.

The genes are TRBV7-9 and TRBJ2-7, with a weak D call TRBD1 (8 bases). Trimming removed 5 bases from V and 2 bases from J, with 16 bases in between. The CDR3 runs to 15 residues. Germline V gene data show CDR1 as SEHNR and CDR2 as FQNEAQ (reference sequence). The CDR3 nucleotides are TGTGCCAGCAGCCCGGGAGGACAGGGCACCTACGAGCAGTACTTC. Its translation is CASSPGGQGTYEQYF.

This sequence joins TRBV2 and TRBJ1-3; TRBD1 agrees at 12 bases. Germline trimming cut 6 bases from V and 6 bases from J; bases unmatched to any gene: 6. The CDR3 is 15 amino acids. Germline values: CDR1 SNHLY, CDR2 FYNNEI. In DNA form, the CDR3 reads TGTGCCAGCAGCCGGGACAGGGGGCAACTAAACACCATATATTTT. Its translation: CASSRDRGQLNTIYF.

V usage is TRBV9 and J usage is TRBJ2-7; D perhaps matches TRBD1 (6 bases). Germline loops: CDR1 SGDLS, CDR2 YYNGEE. The CDR3 runs 13 residues. V lost 3 bases, J lost 3 bases, and 10 bases lay in between. CDR3 loop: CASSGQAGYEQYF. The CDR3 DNA follows: TGTGCCAGCAGCGGACAGGCGGGCTACGAGCAGTACTTC.

The V gene is TRBV5-1, the J gene TRBJ2-7; possible D gene TRBD1, 5 bases. CDR1 and CDR2 from the germline V gene are SGHRS and YFSETQ. This CDR3 contains 13 residues. The V and J ends lost 4 bases and 6 bases respectively, with 14 bases between them. CDR3 in DNA: TGCGCCAGCAGCGACGGGCCTCAGGGCGAGCAGTACTTC. This codes for CASSDGPQGEQYF.